This is a list of T cell receptor beta chains from one sample in a study of blood T cell repertoires in COVID-19. The data were produced by immunoSEQ multiplex PCR, yet TCRdb's version contains in-frame clones alone and is incomplete. The repertoire has a few hundred thousand clones, approximately 86% of them found once; the top ten carry 3%. The sequenced material came from peripheral blood. Receptors were obtained from a human donor in a cohort sampled during active COVID-19. CDR3s include the opening cysteine and the closing phenylalanine or tryptophan. Each record gives: J gene, clone size, V gene, D gene, CDR3 protein, CDR3 DNA. D genes are given only for firm matches. For some rows the clone size is stated as once, few or many, or as a class when expanded; others skip it.

J gene: TRBJ1-1
clone size: -
V gene: TRBV7-6
D gene: -
CDR3 protein: CASSLGTVGNTEAFF
CDR3 DNA: TGTGCCAGCAGCTTAGGGACAGTCGGGAACACTGAAGCTTTCTTT

J gene: TRBJ2-7
clone size: few
V gene: TRBV4-1
D gene: TRBD2
CDR3 protein: CASSQTSGSYEQYF
CDR3 DNA: TGCGCCAGCAGCCAAACTAGCGGCTCCTACGAGCAGTACTTC

J gene: TRBJ2-4
clone size: -
V gene: TRBV20-1
D gene: -
CDR3 protein: CSAPLPVVQYF
CDR3 DNA: TGCAGTGCTCCCCTACCGGTCGTACAGTACTTC

J gene: TRBJ2-3
clone size: -
V gene: TRBV29-1
D gene: -
CDR3 protein: CSVGMGGVTDTQYF
CDR3 DNA: TGCAGCGTTGGAATGGGGGGAGTCACAGATACGCAGTATTTT

J gene: TRBJ2-1
clone size: -
V gene: TRBV19
D gene: -
CDR3 protein: CASSSGSRGEQFF
CDR3 DNA: TGTGCCAGTAGTTCCGGGTCCCGAGGTGAGCAGTTCTTC

J gene: TRBJ1-4
clone size: few
V gene: TRBV2
D gene: -
CDR3 protein: CASSGASGNNEKLFF
CDR3 DNA: TGTGCCAGCAGTGGGGCGTCGGGAAATAATGAAAAACTGTTTTTT

J gene: TRBJ2-3
clone size: -
V gene: TRBV4-1
D gene: -
CDR3 protein: CASSQDWSYTDTQYF
CDR3 DNA: TGCGCCAGCAGCCAAGATTGGAGTTACACAGATACGCAGTATTTT

J gene: TRBJ1-4
clone size: -
V gene: TRBV12-3/TRBV12-4
D gene: -
CDR3 protein: CASSWAINEKLFF
CDR3 DNA: TGTGCCAGCAGTTGGGCCATTAATGAAAAACTGTTTTTT

J gene: TRBJ2-1
clone size: few
V gene: TRBV7-2
D gene: TRBD2
CDR3 protein: CASSLGTSGGKEQFF
CDR3 DNA: TGTGCCAGCAGCCTCGGGACTAGCGGGGGAAAAGAGCAGTTCTTC

J gene: TRBJ2-7
clone size: once
V gene: TRBV5-8
D gene: TRBD1
CDR3 protein: CASTRSWAGQGYYEQYF
CDR3 DNA: TGTGCCAGCACCAGATCGTGGGCGGGACAGGGATACTACGAGCAGTACTTC

J gene: TRBJ2-5
clone size: once
V gene: TRBV5-8
D gene: TRBD1
CDR3 protein: CASSSEGQSQETQYF
CDR3 DNA: TGTGCCAGCAGCTCCGAGGGACAGAGTCAAGAGACCCAGTACTTC

J gene: TRBJ2-2
clone size: few
V gene: TRBV2
D gene: -
CDR3 protein: CASSVGRETGELFF
CDR3 DNA: TGTGCCAGCAGTGTAGGCCGGGAAACCGGGGAGCTGTTTTTT

J gene: TRBJ1-4
clone size: -
V gene: TRBV19
D gene: -
CDR3 protein: CASSGGSKEKLFF
CDR3 DNA: TGTGCCAGTAGTGGGGGGAGTAAGGAAAAACTGTTTTTT

J gene: TRBJ2-3
clone size: -
V gene: TRBV6-5
D gene: -
CDR3 protein: CASRSGGPFADTQYF
CDR3 DNA: TGTGCCAGCAGATCGGGGGGCCCGTTCGCAGATACGCAGTATTTT

J gene: TRBJ2-3
clone size: -
V gene: TRBV2
D gene: TRBD2
CDR3 protein: CASLTSGSTDTQYF
CDR3 DNA: TGTGCCAGCCTTACTAGCGGGAGTACAGATACGCAGTATTTT

J gene: TRBJ2-3
clone size: -
V gene: TRBV28
D gene: -
CDR3 protein: CASSQQTVATTDTQYF
CDR3 DNA: TGTGCCAGCAGTCAACAGACCGTTGCTACCACAGATACGCAGTATTTT

J gene: TRBJ2-2
clone size: -
V gene: TRBV5-6
D gene: -
CDR3 protein: CASSLTGNTGELFF
CDR3 DNA: TGTGCCAGCAGCTTGACAGGCAACACCGGGGAGCTGTTTTTT

J gene: TRBJ1-1
clone size: -
V gene: TRBV15
D gene: TRBD1
CDR3 protein: CATSQTGGSEAFF
CDR3 DNA: TGTGCCACCAGCCAGACAGGGGGCTCTGAAGCTTTCTTT

J gene: TRBJ1-2
clone size: -
V gene: TRBV19
D gene: -
CDR3 protein: CASSIAWGRFPHYGYTF
CDR3 DNA: TGTGCCAGTAGTATAGCTTGGGGGCGCTTCCCCCACTATGGCTACACCTTC

J gene: TRBJ1-2
clone size: -
V gene: TRBV30
D gene: -
CDR3 protein: CAWGSYGYTF
CDR3 DNA: TGTGCCTGGGGCAGCTATGGCTACACCTTC

J gene: TRBJ2-7
clone size: once
V gene: TRBV29-1
D gene: -
CDR3 protein: CSVTGYGQPYEQYF
CDR3 DNA: TGCAGCGTGACGGGTTATGGACAGCCCTACGAGCAGTACTTC

J gene: TRBJ1-2
clone size: -
V gene: TRBV7-2
D gene: TRBD1
CDR3 protein: CASSSRTGTGGYTF
CDR3 DNA: TGTGCCAGCAGCTCCCGGACAGGGACGGGTGGCTACACCTTC

J gene: TRBJ2-5
clone size: -
V gene: TRBV11-2
D gene: -
CDR3 protein: CASSLRVGTGTQYF
CDR3 DNA: TGTGCCAGCAGCTTAAGAGTGGGTACAGGGACCCAGTACTTC

J gene: TRBJ2-1
clone size: -
V gene: TRBV5-1
D gene: -
CDR3 protein: CASSSSLGGAFNEQFF
CDR3 DNA: TGCGCCAGCAGCTCCAGCCTAGGGGGGGCGTTCAATGAGCAGTTCTTC

J gene: TRBJ2-2
clone size: -
V gene: TRBV19
D gene: TRBD2
CDR3 protein: CASSGLAGFRGELFF
CDR3 DNA: TGTGCCAGTAGTGGACTAGCGGGATTTCGGGGGGAGCTGTTTTTT

J gene: TRBJ2-2
clone size: -
V gene: TRBV2
D gene: -
CDR3 protein: CASRPLIGGELFF
CDR3 DNA: TGTGCCAGCAGGCCTCTAATTGGCGGGGAGCTGTTTTTT

J gene: TRBJ2-1
clone size: -
V gene: TRBV9
D gene: TRBD2
CDR3 protein: CASSVVVAGDREEQFF
CDR3 DNA: TGTGCCAGCAGCGTAGTAGTAGCGGGAGACCGTGAAGAGCAGTTCTTC

J gene: TRBJ2-2
clone size: few
V gene: TRBV5-1
D gene: -
CDR3 protein: CASSRGTNTGELFF
CDR3 DNA: TGCGCCAGCAGTCGGGGAACGAACACCGGGGAGCTGTTTTTT

J gene: TRBJ2-1
clone size: -
V gene: TRBV20-1
D gene: -
CDR3 protein: CSASRSRGSYNEQFF
CDR3 DNA: TGCAGTGCTAGTAGGTCGCGGGGTTCCTACAATGAGCAGTTCTTC

J gene: TRBJ2-7
clone size: -
V gene: TRBV7-2
D gene: TRBD2
CDR3 protein: CASSSSGNLYEQYF
CDR3 DNA: TGTGCCAGCAGCTCTAGCGGGAACCTCTACGAGCAGTACTTC

J gene: TRBJ1-1
clone size: -
V gene: TRBV7-9
D gene: -
CDR3 protein: CASSLTTEMNTEAFF
CDR3 DNA: TGTGCCAGCAGCTTAACGACAGAGATGAACACTGAAGCTTTCTTT

J gene: TRBJ2-5
clone size: -
V gene: TRBV29-1
D gene: TRBD1
CDR3 protein: CSASQGAEETQYF
CDR3 DNA: TGCAGCGCCTCACAGGGGGCGGAGGAGACCCAGTACTTC

J gene: TRBJ1-1
clone size: -
V gene: TRBV30
D gene: -
CDR3 protein: CAWSVNLNTEAFF
CDR3 DNA: TGTGCCTGGAGTGTAAATCTCAACACTGAAGCTTTCTTT

J gene: TRBJ1-3
clone size: few
V gene: TRBV5-1
D gene: -
CDR3 protein: CASSLSREAGNTIYF
CDR3 DNA: TGCGCCAGCAGCTTGAGCAGGGAAGCTGGAAACACCATATATTTT

J gene: TRBJ2-7
clone size: -
V gene: TRBV5-1
D gene: TRBD2
CDR3 protein: CASSLGRAGASYEQYF
CDR3 DNA: TGCGCCAGCAGCTTGGGCCGAGCGGGGGCCTCCTACGAGCAGTACTTC